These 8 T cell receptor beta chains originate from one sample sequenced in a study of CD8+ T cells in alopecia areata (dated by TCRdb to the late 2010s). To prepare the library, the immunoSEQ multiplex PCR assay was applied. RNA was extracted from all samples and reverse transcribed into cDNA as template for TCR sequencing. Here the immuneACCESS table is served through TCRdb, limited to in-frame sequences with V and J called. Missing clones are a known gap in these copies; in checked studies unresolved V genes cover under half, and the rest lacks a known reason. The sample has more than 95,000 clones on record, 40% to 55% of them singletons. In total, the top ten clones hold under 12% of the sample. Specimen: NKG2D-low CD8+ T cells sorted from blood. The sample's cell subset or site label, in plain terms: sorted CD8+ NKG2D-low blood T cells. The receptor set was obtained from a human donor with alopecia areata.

The CDR3: CSGQGDYGYTF. The CDR3 bases are TGCAGCGGTCAGGGGGACTATGGCTACACCTTC. V is TRBV29-1 and J is TRBJ1-2, with 7 bases aligning to TRBD1. Germline CDR1 reads SQVTM; CDR2 reads ANQGSEA. V shed 7 bases and J 3 bases; nucleotides not matched to a gene: 2. This CDR3 has 11 residues.

Written as DNA, the CDR3 is TGTGCCAGCAGCCAGGGACTAGCGGACAATGAGCAGTTCTTC. It codes for CASSQGLADNEQFF. This chain joins TRBV5-4 and TRBJ2-1; 11 bases line up with TRBD2. The CDR3 sequence is 14 residues long. The V gene's germline CDR1 is SGHNT and CDR2 YYREEE (reference sequence). Trimming removed 4 bases from V and 5 bases from J; junction bases left unmatched: 2. Full variable domain (missing parts from reference TRBV5-4 and TRBJ2-1): ETGVTQSPTHLIKTRGQQVTLRCSSQSGHNTVSWYQQALGQGPQFIFQYYREEENGRGNFPPRFSGLQFPNYSSELNVNALELDDSALYLCASSQGLADNEQFFGPGTRLTVL.

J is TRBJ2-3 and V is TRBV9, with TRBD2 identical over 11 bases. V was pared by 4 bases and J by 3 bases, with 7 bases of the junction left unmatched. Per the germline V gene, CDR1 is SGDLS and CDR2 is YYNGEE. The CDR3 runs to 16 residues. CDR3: CASSPGTSGMTDTQYF. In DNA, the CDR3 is TGTGCCAGCAGCCCTGGGACTAGCGGCATGACAGATACGCAGTATTTT.

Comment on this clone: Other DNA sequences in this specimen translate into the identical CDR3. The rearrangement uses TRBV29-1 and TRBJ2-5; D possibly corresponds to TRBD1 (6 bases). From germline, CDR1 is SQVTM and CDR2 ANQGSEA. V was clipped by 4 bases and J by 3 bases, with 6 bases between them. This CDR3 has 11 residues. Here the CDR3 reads CSVAGEETQYF. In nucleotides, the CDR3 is TGCAGCGTTGCAGGGGAAGAGACCCAGTACTTC.

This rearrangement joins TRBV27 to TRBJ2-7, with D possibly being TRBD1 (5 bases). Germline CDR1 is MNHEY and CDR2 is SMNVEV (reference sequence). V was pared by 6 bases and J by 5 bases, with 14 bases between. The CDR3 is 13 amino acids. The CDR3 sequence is CASSQRGTHEQYF. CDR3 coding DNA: TGTGCCAGCAGCCAAAGGGGCACACACGAGCAGTACTTC.

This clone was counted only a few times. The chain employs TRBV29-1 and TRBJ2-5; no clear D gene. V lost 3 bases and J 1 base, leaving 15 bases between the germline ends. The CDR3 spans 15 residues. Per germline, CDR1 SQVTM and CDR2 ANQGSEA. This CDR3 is CSVERNSLIQETQYF. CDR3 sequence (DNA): TGCAGCGTTGAGAGAAACAGTCTAATCCAAGAGACCCAGTACTTC.

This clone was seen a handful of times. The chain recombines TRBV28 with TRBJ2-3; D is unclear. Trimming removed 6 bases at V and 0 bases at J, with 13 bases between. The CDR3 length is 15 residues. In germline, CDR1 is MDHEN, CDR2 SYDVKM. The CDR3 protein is CASSLIGSSTDTQYF. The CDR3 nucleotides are TGTGCCAGCAGCCTAATTGGTAGCAGCACAGATACGCAGTATTTT. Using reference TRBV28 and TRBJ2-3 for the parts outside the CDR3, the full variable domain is DVKVTQSSRYLVKRTGEKVFLECVQDMDHENMFWYRQDPGLGLRLIYFSYDVKMKEKGDIPEGYSVSREKKERFSLILESASTNQTSMYLCASSLIGSSTDTQYFGPGTRLTVL.

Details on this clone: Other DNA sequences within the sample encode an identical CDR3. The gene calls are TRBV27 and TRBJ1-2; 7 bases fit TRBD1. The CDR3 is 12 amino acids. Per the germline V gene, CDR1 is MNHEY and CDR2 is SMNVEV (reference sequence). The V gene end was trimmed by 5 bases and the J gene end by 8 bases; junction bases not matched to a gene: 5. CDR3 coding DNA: TGTGCCAGCAGTCTCACAGGGGACGGCTACACCTTC. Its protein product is CASSLTGDGYTF.